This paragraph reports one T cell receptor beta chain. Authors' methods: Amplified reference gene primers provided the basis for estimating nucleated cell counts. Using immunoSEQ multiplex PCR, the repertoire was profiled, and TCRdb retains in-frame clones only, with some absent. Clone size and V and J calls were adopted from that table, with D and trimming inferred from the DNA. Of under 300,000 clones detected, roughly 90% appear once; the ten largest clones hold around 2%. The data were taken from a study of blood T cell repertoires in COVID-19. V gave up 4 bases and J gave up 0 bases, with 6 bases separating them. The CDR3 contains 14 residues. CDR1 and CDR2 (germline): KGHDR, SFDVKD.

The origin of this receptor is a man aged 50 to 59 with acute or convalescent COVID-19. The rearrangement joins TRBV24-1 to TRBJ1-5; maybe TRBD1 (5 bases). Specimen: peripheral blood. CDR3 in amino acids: CATSDGGSNQPQHF. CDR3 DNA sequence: TGTGCCACCAGTGACGGGGGTAGCAATCAGCCCCAGCATTTT.